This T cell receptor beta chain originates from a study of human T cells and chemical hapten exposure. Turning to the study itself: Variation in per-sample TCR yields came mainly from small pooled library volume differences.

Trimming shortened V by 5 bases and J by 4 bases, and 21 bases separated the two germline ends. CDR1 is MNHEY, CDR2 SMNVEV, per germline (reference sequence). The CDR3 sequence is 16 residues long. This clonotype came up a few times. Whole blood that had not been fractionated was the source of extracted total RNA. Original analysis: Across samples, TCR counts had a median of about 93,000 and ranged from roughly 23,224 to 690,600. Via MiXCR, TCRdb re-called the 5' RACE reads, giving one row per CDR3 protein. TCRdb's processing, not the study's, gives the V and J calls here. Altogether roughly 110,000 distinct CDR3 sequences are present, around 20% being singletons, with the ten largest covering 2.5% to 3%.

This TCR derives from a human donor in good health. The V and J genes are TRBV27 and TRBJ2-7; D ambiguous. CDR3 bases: TGTGCCAGCAGTCTCCGCCGGGTCCAAGCACTATACGAGCAGTACTTC. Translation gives CASSLRRVQALYEQYF.